The rows below give T cell receptor beta chains drawn from one sample of a study of technical replicates of blood from a handful of donors. TCRdb keeps only in-frame clones here, not all; method: immunoSEQ multiplex PCR. The table has around 97,000 clones, about 95% seen once. The sequenced sample was T cells isolated from PBMCs. These receptors came from a human donor in good health. CDR3s include the opening cysteine and the closing phenylalanine or tryptophan. The D gene is left open where the match is weak. The size entry is marked missing in some rows and otherwise reads once, few, many or a size class.

cdr3_aa: CASSPRGGEKLFF; cdr3_nt: TGTGCCAGCAGCCCCAGGGGTGGAGAAAAACTGTTTTTT; j_call: TRBJ1-4; d_call: NA; v_call: TRBV2; clone_size: NA; cdr3_length: 13
cdr3_aa: CASSQGVWDIQYF; cdr3_nt: TGTGCCAGCAGCCAGGGCGTATGGGACATTCAGTACTTC; j_call: TRBJ2-4; d_call: NA; v_call: TRBV11-3; clone_size: once; cdr3_length: 13
cdr3_aa: CASSPPEGGVYNEQFF; cdr3_nt: TGTGCCAGCTCACCACCGGAGGGAGGCGTGTACAATGAGCAGTTCTTC; j_call: TRBJ2-1; d_call: NA; v_call: TRBV18; clone_size: NA; cdr3_length: 16
cdr3_aa: CAISESRPDTQYF; cdr3_nt: TGTGCCATCAGTGAGTCGCGTCCGGATACGCAGTATTTT; j_call: TRBJ2-3; d_call: NA; v_call: TRBV10-3; clone_size: NA; cdr3_length: 13
cdr3_aa: CASSQGTGGYEQFF; cdr3_nt: TGTGCCAGCAGTCAGGGGACCGGAGGATATGAGCAGTTCTTC; j_call: TRBJ2-1; d_call: NA; v_call: TRBV27; clone_size: once; cdr3_length: 14
cdr3_aa: CASSRTIGTGNAYEQYF; cdr3_nt: TGTGCCAGCTCCAGGACCATAGGGACAGGGAATGCCTACGAGCAGTACTTC; j_call: TRBJ2-7; d_call: TRBD1; v_call: TRBV18; clone_size: NA; cdr3_length: 17
cdr3_aa: CASSPTRLSTDTQYF; cdr3_nt: TGTGCCAGCAGTCCTACTAGGCTAAGCACAGATACGCAGTATTTT; j_call: TRBJ2-3; d_call: NA; v_call: TRBV6-1; clone_size: NA; cdr3_length: 15
cdr3_aa: CASSGLSQGSTGELFF; cdr3_nt: TGTGCCAGCAGCGGGTTGTCACAGGGGAGCACCGGGGAGCTGTTTTTT; j_call: TRBJ2-2; d_call: TRBD1; v_call: TRBV9; clone_size: NA; cdr3_length: 16
cdr3_aa: CASSSGTVTDTQYF; cdr3_nt: TGTGCCAGCAGTTCCGGGACAGTCACAGATACGCAGTATTTT; j_call: TRBJ2-3; d_call: TRBD1; v_call: TRBV6-5; clone_size: once; cdr3_length: 14
cdr3_aa: CASSNVLGGGELFF; cdr3_nt: TGTGCCAGCAGCAATGTACTCGGAGGCGGGGAGCTGTTTTTT; j_call: TRBJ2-2; d_call: NA; v_call: TRBV7-2; clone_size: NA; cdr3_length: 14
cdr3_aa: CASSSVAGGLYEQYF; cdr3_nt: TGTGCCAGCAGTTCTGTGGCGGGAGGGCTGTACGAGCAGTACTTC; j_call: TRBJ2-7; d_call: TRBD2; v_call: TRBV28; clone_size: NA; cdr3_length: 15
cdr3_aa: CASSFDGGSSYNEQFF; cdr3_nt: TGTGCCAGCAGTTTTGACGGAGGGAGCTCCTACAATGAGCAGTTCTTC; j_call: TRBJ2-1; d_call: NA; v_call: TRBV6-5; clone_size: once; cdr3_length: 16
cdr3_aa: CARREDGYTF; cdr3_nt: TGTGCCAGAAGGGAGGATGGCTACACCTTC; j_call: TRBJ1-2; d_call: NA; v_call: TRBV5-3; clone_size: NA; cdr3_length: 10
cdr3_aa: CASSIPERELAGELFF; cdr3_nt: TGTGCCAGTAGTATCCCAGAGCGGGAGTTGGCCGGGGAGCTGTTTTTT; j_call: TRBJ2-2; d_call: TRBD2; v_call: TRBV19; clone_size: NA; cdr3_length: 16
cdr3_aa: CASTARGGLLGKNIQYF; cdr3_nt: TGTGCCAGCACCGCACGGGGAGGACTTTTGGGCAAAAACATTCAGTACTTC; j_call: TRBJ2-4; d_call: NA; v_call: TRBV11-2; clone_size: NA; cdr3_length: 17
cdr3_aa: CASSLGLAGAYEQYF; cdr3_nt: TGTGCCAGCAGCTTAGGACTAGCGGGAGCCTACGAGCAGTACTTC; j_call: TRBJ2-7; d_call: TRBD2; v_call: TRBV11-3; clone_size: NA; cdr3_length: 15
cdr3_aa: CASSIRTGNTEAFF; cdr3_nt: TGTGCCAGCAGCATTCGGACAGGGAACACTGAAGCTTTCTTT; j_call: TRBJ1-1; d_call: TRBD1; v_call: TRBV14; clone_size: few; cdr3_length: 14
cdr3_aa: CASSIDQGRGDYGYTF; cdr3_nt: TGTGCCAGTAGTATAGATCAGGGCAGGGGGGACTATGGCTACACCTTC; j_call: TRBJ1-2; d_call: TRBD1; v_call: TRBV19; clone_size: NA; cdr3_length: 16
cdr3_aa: CASSLVKQFF; cdr3_nt: TGTGCCAGCAGCTTGGTTAAGCAGTTCTTC; j_call: TRBJ2-1; d_call: NA; v_call: TRBV5-6; clone_size: NA; cdr3_length: 10
cdr3_aa: CASSLGREISNEQFF; cdr3_nt: TGTGCCAGCAGTTTAGGGCGGGAGATCTCCAATGAGCAGTTCTTC; j_call: TRBJ2-1; d_call: TRBD2; v_call: TRBV28; clone_size: NA; cdr3_length: 15
cdr3_aa: CASSIWRDSYYEQYF; cdr3_nt: TGTGCCAGTAGCATCTGGCGGGACTCCTACTACGAGCAGTACTTC; j_call: TRBJ2-7; d_call: NA; v_call: TRBV19; clone_size: NA; cdr3_length: 15
cdr3_aa: CASRGGLAGVGQETQYF; cdr3_nt: TGTGCCAGCAGGGGGGGACTAGCGGGAGTCGGGCAAGAGACCCAGTACTTC; j_call: TRBJ2-5; d_call: TRBD2; v_call: TRBV2; clone_size: NA; cdr3_length: 17
cdr3_aa: CATASDRVSIEQYF; cdr3_nt: TGTGCCACCGCGTCAGACAGGGTATCGATCGAGCAGTACTTC; j_call: TRBJ2-7; d_call: TRBD1; v_call: TRBV15; clone_size: NA; cdr3_length: 14
cdr3_aa: CASSLQGIDTQYF; cdr3_nt: TGTGCCAGCAGCTTACAGGGTATAGATACGCAGTATTTT; j_call: TRBJ2-3; d_call: NA; v_call: TRBV11-2; clone_size: NA; cdr3_length: 13
cdr3_aa: CASSYQYQETQYF; cdr3_nt: TGTGCCAGCAGTTACCAGTACCAAGAGACCCAGTACTTC; j_call: TRBJ2-5; d_call: NA; v_call: TRBV6-5; clone_size: NA; cdr3_length: 13
cdr3_aa: CASSVAWTSDNEQFF; cdr3_nt: TGTGCCAGCAGCGTAGCCTGGACTAGCGACAATGAGCAGTTCTTC; j_call: TRBJ2-1; d_call: TRBD2; v_call: TRBV9; clone_size: NA; cdr3_length: 15
cdr3_aa: CASSSSDRSFTNEKLFF; cdr3_nt: TGTGCCAGCAGCTCCTCGGACAGATCATTCACTAATGAAAAACTGTTTTTT; j_call: TRBJ1-4; d_call: NA; v_call: TRBV11-2; clone_size: NA; cdr3_length: 17
cdr3_aa: CATSDRVSYEQYF; cdr3_nt: TGTGCCACCTCAGACAGGGTCTCCTACGAGCAGTACTTC; j_call: TRBJ2-7; d_call: TRBD1; v_call: TRBV19; clone_size: once; cdr3_length: 13
cdr3_aa: CALAGGGRAAKNTGELFF; cdr3_nt: TGTGCCTTAGCGGGGGGCGGGAGGGCCGCGAAAAACACCGGGGAGCTGTTTTTT; j_call: TRBJ2-2; d_call: TRBD2; v_call: TRBV2; clone_size: NA; cdr3_length: 18
cdr3_aa: CASSIIPSDTQYF; cdr3_nt: TGTGCCAGTAGTATAATCCCGTCAGATACGCAGTATTTT; j_call: TRBJ2-3; d_call: NA; v_call: TRBV19; clone_size: NA; cdr3_length: 13
cdr3_aa: CASPAGRGNTEAFF; cdr3_nt: TGTGCCAGCCCTGCAGGCAGGGGGAACACTGAAGCTTTCTTT; j_call: TRBJ1-1; d_call: NA; v_call: TRBV30; clone_size: few; cdr3_length: 14
cdr3_aa: CASSLRTSGSNNEQFF; cdr3_nt: TGTGCCAGCAGCCTAAGGACTAGCGGGAGTAACAATGAGCAGTTCTTC; j_call: TRBJ2-1; d_call: TRBD2; v_call: TRBV11-2; clone_size: once; cdr3_length: 16
cdr3_aa: CASSVNTLSGKLFF; cdr3_nt: TGTGCCAGCAGCGTAAACACCCTATCGGGAAAACTGTTTTTT; j_call: TRBJ1-4; d_call: NA; v_call: TRBV9; clone_size: NA; cdr3_length: 14
cdr3_aa: CASSEGSTEAFF; cdr3_nt: TGCGCCAGCAGTGAAGGGAGCACTGAAGCTTTCTTT; j_call: TRBJ1-1; d_call: NA; v_call: TRBV10-2; clone_size: NA; cdr3_length: 12
cdr3_aa: CSVQTTIRDGTQYF; cdr3_nt: TGCAGCGTACAAACGACTATCCGAGACGGGACCCAGTACTTC; j_call: TRBJ2-5; d_call: NA; v_call: TRBV29-1; clone_size: NA; cdr3_length: 14
cdr3_aa: CASSAYGTSGSADTQYF; cdr3_nt: TGTGCCAGCAGTGCCTATGGGACTAGCGGGAGTGCAGATACGCAGTATTTT; j_call: TRBJ2-3; d_call: TRBD2; v_call: TRBV2; clone_size: NA; cdr3_length: 17
cdr3_aa: CASSSNRGGGGYGYTF; cdr3_nt: TGTGCCAGCAGTTCCAATCGGGGGGGCGGTGGTTATGGCTACACCTTC; j_call: TRBJ1-2; d_call: NA; v_call: TRBV27; clone_size: NA; cdr3_length: 16
cdr3_aa: CAWSISNTEAFF; cdr3_nt: TGTGCCTGGAGCATTAGCAACACTGAAGCTTTCTTT; j_call: TRBJ1-1; d_call: NA; v_call: TRBV30; clone_size: NA; cdr3_length: 12
cdr3_aa: CASSQARSLYGYTF; cdr3_nt: TGCGCCAGCAGCCAAGCTAGGAGCCTCTATGGCTACACCTTC; j_call: TRBJ1-2; d_call: NA; v_call: TRBV4-1; clone_size: NA; cdr3_length: 14
cdr3_aa: CASSRDYQEQYF; cdr3_nt: TGTGCCAGCAGTCGGGACTACCAAGAGCAGTACTTC; j_call: TRBJ2-7; d_call: TRBD2; v_call: TRBV28; clone_size: NA; cdr3_length: 12
cdr3_aa: CASSFFRDQPQHF; cdr3_nt: TGTGCCAGCAGCTTTTTCCGAGATCAGCCCCAGCATTTT; j_call: TRBJ1-5; d_call: NA; v_call: TRBV7-2; clone_size: NA; cdr3_length: 13
cdr3_aa: CASSLPSSGTDTQYF; cdr3_nt: TGTGCCAGCAGCTTACCTAGCTCTGGCACAGATACGCAGTATTTT; j_call: TRBJ2-3; d_call: NA; v_call: TRBV7-3; clone_size: NA; cdr3_length: 15
cdr3_aa: CASGGLNPDYEQYF; cdr3_nt: TGTGCCAGCGGCGGCTTAAACCCAGACTACGAGCAGTACTTC; j_call: TRBJ2-7; d_call: NA; v_call: TRBV28; clone_size: NA; cdr3_length: 14
cdr3_aa: CASSIGQGSAETQYF; cdr3_nt: TGTGCCAGTAGTATAGGACAGGGCAGTGCAGAGACCCAGTACTTC; j_call: TRBJ2-5; d_call: TRBD1; v_call: TRBV19; clone_size: NA; cdr3_length: 15
cdr3_aa: CATSRDLSGGYGYTF; cdr3_nt: TGTGCCACCAGCAGAGATCTATCAGGGGGCTATGGCTACACCTTC; j_call: TRBJ1-2; d_call: TRBD1; v_call: TRBV15; clone_size: NA; cdr3_length: 15
cdr3_aa: CASSVGQGREQYF; cdr3_nt: TGTGCCAGCAGCGTAGGACAGGGGCGCGAGCAGTACTTC; j_call: TRBJ2-7; d_call: TRBD1; v_call: TRBV5-8; clone_size: NA; cdr3_length: 13
cdr3_aa: CASSPGTGVYGYTF; cdr3_nt: TGTGCCAGCAGTCCGGGGACAGGGGTCTATGGCTACACCTTC; j_call: TRBJ1-2; d_call: TRBD1; v_call: TRBV27; clone_size: NA; cdr3_length: 14
cdr3_aa: CASSHASGRLDTQYF; cdr3_nt: TGCGCCAGCAGCCACGCTAGCGGGAGATTGGATACGCAGTATTTT; j_call: TRBJ2-3; d_call: TRBD2; v_call: TRBV4-1; clone_size: once; cdr3_length: 15
cdr3_aa: CAWSVGRQGATEAFF; cdr3_nt: TGTGCCTGGAGTGTAGGTCGACAGGGGGCCACTGAAGCTTTCTTT; j_call: TRBJ1-1; d_call: TRBD1; v_call: TRBV30; clone_size: few; cdr3_length: 15
cdr3_aa: CASSVVVYEQYF; cdr3_nt: TGTGCCAGCAGCGTAGTAGTCTACGAGCAGTACTTC; j_call: TRBJ2-7; d_call: NA; v_call: TRBV9; clone_size: NA; cdr3_length: 12
cdr3_aa: CASRQGYETQYF; cdr3_nt: TGTGCCAGCCGACAGGGTTACGAGACCCAGTACTTC; j_call: TRBJ2-5; d_call: TRBD1; v_call: TRBV27; clone_size: NA; cdr3_length: 12
cdr3_aa: CASRDRGIYQPQHF; cdr3_nt: TGTGCCAGCAGGGACAGGGGAATTTATCAGCCCCAGCATTTT; j_call: TRBJ1-5; d_call: NA; v_call: TRBV21-1; clone_size: NA; cdr3_length: 14
cdr3_aa: CATSSIWTGATYEQYF; cdr3_nt: TGTGCCACCAGCAGCATCTGGACAGGGGCCACCTACGAGCAGTACTTC; j_call: TRBJ2-7; d_call: TRBD1; v_call: TRBV15; clone_size: NA; cdr3_length: 16
cdr3_aa: CASSLAGQGTRGYTF; cdr3_nt: TGTGCCAGCAGCTTAGCTGGACAGGGGACCCGGGGCTACACCTTC; j_call: TRBJ1-2; d_call: TRBD1; v_call: TRBV7-9; clone_size: NA; cdr3_length: 15